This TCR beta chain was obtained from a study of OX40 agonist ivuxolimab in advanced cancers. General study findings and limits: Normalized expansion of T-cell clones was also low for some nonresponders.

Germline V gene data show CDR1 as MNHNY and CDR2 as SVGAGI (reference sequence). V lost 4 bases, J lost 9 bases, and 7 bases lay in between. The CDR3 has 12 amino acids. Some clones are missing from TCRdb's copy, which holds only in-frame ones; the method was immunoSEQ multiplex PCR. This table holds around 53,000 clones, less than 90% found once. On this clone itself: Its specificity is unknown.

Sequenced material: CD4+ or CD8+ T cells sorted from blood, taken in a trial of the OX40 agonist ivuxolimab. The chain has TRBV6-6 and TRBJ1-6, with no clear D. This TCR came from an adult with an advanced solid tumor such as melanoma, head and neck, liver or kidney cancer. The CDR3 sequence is CASSSASSPLHF. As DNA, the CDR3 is TGTGCCAGCAGTTCTGCGAGTTCACCCCTCCACTTT.